These 2 T cell receptor beta chains share one sample of origin, sequenced in a study of molecular identifiers for immune sequencing clone quantification. Using its own MiXCR run on the PCR reads, TCRdb lists one record per CDR3 protein. This table has just over 35,000 distinct CDR3 sequences, 19% appearing once. Sample: naive CD8+ T cells from blood, with Jurkat cell RNA spiked in. Documented subset: FACS-sorted CD8+CD4-CCR7+CD45RA+ naive T cells. These receptor sequences come from a human donor in good health. Some libraries in this study had Jurkat cell RNA spiked in.

This clonotype is labeled medium-sized. The chain employs TRBV4-3 and TRBJ2-5; D might be TRBD1 (6 bases). Germline V gives CDR1 LGHNA, CDR2 YSLEER. The CDR3 loop spans 16 amino acids. Trimming removed 4 bases at V and 5 bases at J, with 20 bases between. CDR3: CASSRQVGTGLETQYF. DNA of the CDR3: TGCGCCAGCAGCCGCCAGGTGGGCACAGGGCTGGAGACCCAGTACTTC.

V and J are TRBV30 and TRBJ1-5; no definite D call. Per the germline V gene, CDR1 is GTSNPN and CDR2 is SVGIG (reference sequence). The V end lost 1 base, the J end lost 1 base, and 8 bases lay between the germline ends. The CDR3 sequence is 14 residues long. CDR3 in amino acids: CAWSGRGSNQPQHF. In nucleotides, the CDR3 is TGTGCCTGGAGTGGGAGAGGGAGCAATCAGCCCCAGCATTTT.